This TCR beta chain was obtained from a study of blood T cell repertoires in COVID-19. About the study: Specimens from acute and convalescent COVID-19 originated in the United States, Italy and Spain. T cells, B-cell-depleted T cells, or PBMCs supplied cDNA or gDNA.

Per the study methods: Amplified reference gene primers provided the basis for estimating nucleated cell counts. This table comes from immunoSEQ multiplex PCR, and its TCRdb copy is limited to in-frame clones, with some not included. V, J and clone size are those of that table, while D and trimming were read from the DNA. The sample shows 65,000 to 90,000 clones, over 75% of them seen only once. The germline gives CDR1 SGHTA, CDR2 FQGNSA. The CDR3 consists of 16 residues. J was trimmed by 5 bases and V by 4 bases; bases with no gene match: 9. The sample was peripheral blood. The sequence was obtained from a woman aged 18-29 years with acute or convalescent COVID-19. J is TRBJ2-5 and V is TRBV7-2, with 11 bases lining up with TRBD2. CDR3 nucleotide sequence: TGTGCCAGCAGCTCCGGGGTAGCGGGGGGGCAGGAGACCCAGTACTTC. Its translation is CASSSGVAGGQETQYF.